This TCR beta chain comes out of a study of blood T cell repertoires in COVID-19. Sequencing was performed with immunoSEQ multiplex PCR; in TCRdb, only in-frame clones are kept and a portion is missing. Of 130,000 to 150,000 clones listed, roughly nine tenths are singletons. CDR3 length: 13 amino acids. Trimming removed 6 bases from V and 1 base from J, with 10 bases in between. Germline V CDR1 and CDR2: MNHEY, SVGAGI. This clone was found many times. The source of this sequence is a human donor in a cohort sampled during active COVID-19. This chain links TRBV6-5 with TRBJ2-7, with D perhaps TRBD1 (6 bases). Material for sequencing was peripheral blood. CDR3 protein: CASSQDSSYEQYF. CDR3 nucleotides: TGTGCCAGCAGCCAGGACAGTTCCTACGAGCAGTACTTC.